This T cell receptor (beta chain) stems from a study of T-cell reconstitution after alpha-beta-depleted transplantation in children. V shed 6 bases and J 7 bases; nucleotides not matched to a gene: 16. The CDR3 runs 17 residues. Many counts were recorded for this clonotype. For TCRbeta, the library was prepared with unique molecular identifiers. In TCRdb, the PCR reads were re-called with MiXCR into one record per CDR3 protein. The data hold tens of thousands of distinct CDR3 sequences, with 11% observed a single time. The sequenced sample was PBMCs from the stem cell graft donor, obtained from the stem cell graft. V usage is TRBV12-3 or TRBV12-4 and J usage is TRBJ1-2; 11 positions match TRBD1. The sequence was obtained from a human donor who donated a stem cell graft to a child with chronic granulomatous disease. The CDR3 DNA reads as TGTGCCAGCAGGACCGGACAGGGGGCGCCGCGGGGTAGTGGCTACACCTTC. Its translation: CASRTGQGAPRGSGYTF.